These 23 T cell receptor beta chains originate from one sample sequenced in a study of Ad26.COV2.S vaccination and SARS-CoV-2 variants. Generated by immunoSEQ multiplex PCR, the TCRdb table keeps only in-frame clones and is missing some. The sample includes around 400,000 clones, roughly 85% seen only once; the top ten take approximately 7%. Treatment meaning: some 20 received Ad26.COV2.S at low or high dose, single or two shots; 5 received placebo; per-sample allocation not given. The study sampled participants on day 63 after the first vaccine or placebo injection. The material sequenced was peripheral blood, taken in a trial of Ad26.COV2.S vaccine versus placebo. These receptors originate from a person aged 18 to 65 who received the Ad26.COV2.S COVID-19 vaccine or a placebo.

This clone was seen a single time. The chain uses TRBV7-9 and TRBJ2-7; TRBD2 agrees at 10 bases. Germline values: CDR1 SEHNR, CDR2 FQNEAQ (reference sequence). CDR3 length: 16 amino acids. V lost 6 bases, J lost 3 bases, and 11 bases stayed unmatched. CDR3 protein: CASSQYSGRPGYEQYF. CDR3 coding DNA: TGTGCCAGCAGTCAATATAGCGGGAGGCCTGGCTACGAGCAGTACTTC.

The gene calls are TRBV18 and TRBJ1-3; D ambiguous. The V gene lost 5 bases and the J gene lost 0 bases, with 8 bases spanning the gap. Germline V CDR1 and CDR2: KGHSH, LQKENI. The CDR3 is made up of 14 amino acids. The CDR3: CASSKTSSGNTIYF. In nucleotides, the CDR3 is TGTGCCAGCTCAAAGACCAGCTCTGGAAACACCATATATTTT.

The chain combines TRBV27 with TRBJ2-7; 8 positions match TRBD1. CDR1 is MNHEY and CDR2 is SMNVEV in the germline V gene (reference sequence). The CDR3 extends over 14 amino acids. V lost 5 bases to trimming and J lost 4 bases; unmatched junction nucleotides: 7. CDR3 loop: CASSRHRQGYEQYF. The CDR3, as DNA: TGTGCCAGCAGTCGCCACAGACAGGGGTACGAGCAGTACTTC.

This chain uses TRBV5-1 with TRBJ2-7; 7 bases fit TRBD1. Germline V gene lookup returns CDR1 SGHRS and CDR2 YFSETQ. This CDR3 has 14 amino acids. V was pared by 0 bases and J by 7 bases, with 7 bases of the junction left unmatched. CDR3 sequence (DNA): TGCGCCAGCAGCTTGGTCAGGGGGTCAAATGAGCAGTACTTC. It codes for CASSLVRGSNEQYF.

The V call is TRBV6-5, the J call TRBJ1-3; D remains unclear. V was shortened by 2 bases and J by 2 bases, with 7 bases between the two germline ends. Germline lookup yields CDR1 MNHEY and CDR2 SVGAGI. The CDR3 totals 14 residues. The CDR3 DNA sequence: TGTGCCAGCAGTTACGTCGGAACTGGAAACACCATATATTTT. The encoded protein is CASSYVGTGNTIYF.

J is TRBJ2-1 and V is TRBV9; D possibly corresponds to TRBD1 (6 bases). With 4 bases removed from V and 3 bases from J, the gap between germline ends came to 14 bases. Germline V gives CDR1 SGDLS, CDR2 YYNGEE. CDR3 length: 15 residues. The CDR3 sequence: CASSPPGQNYNEQFF. CDR3 DNA: TGTGCCAGCAGCCCCCCCGGACAGAACTACAATGAGCAGTTCTTC.

This sequence joins TRBV6-5 and TRBJ2-5, with D maybe TRBD2 (5 bases). Between the trimmed V and J ends, which lost 4 bases and 4 bases, there was a span of 7 bases. The CDR3 contains 12 residues. The germline V gene has CDR1 MNHEY and CDR2 SVGAGI. The CDR3 spells CASSLGAETQYF. The CDR3 coding sequence is TGTGCCAGCAGTTTGGGAGCAGAGACCCAGTACTTC.

The chain links TRBV7-9 to TRBJ2-7; D call uncertain. Germline V gene sequence: CDR1 SEHNR, CDR2 FQNEAQ (reference sequence). The CDR3 covers 11 residues. Trimming removed 5 bases from V and 7 bases from J, with 9 bases in between. The CDR3: CASSLRLEQYF. CDR3 in DNA: TGTGCCAGCAGCCTCAGACTGGAGCAGTACTTC.

This chain joins TRBV7-2 and TRBJ2-1; 7 bases match TRBD1. V was clipped by 6 bases and J by 2 bases; unmatched bases: 7. Germline V gene sequence: CDR1 SGHTA, CDR2 FQGNSA. The CDR3 totals 15 residues. In DNA form, the CDR3 reads TGTGCCAGCAGGGAAGGGGGCCCAACCTACAATGAGCAGTTCTTC. Amino acids: CASREGGPTYNEQFF.

The CDR3 reads CSVEDRGRYEQYF. CDR3 bases: TGCAGCGTTGAAGACAGGGGAAGGTACGAGCAGTACTTC. The rearrangement uses TRBV29-1 and TRBJ2-7; a weak D match, TRBD1 (6 bases). CDR1 and CDR2 (germline): SQVTM, ANQGSEA. V shed 0 bases and J shed 4 bases, with 10 bases lying between them. CDR3 length equals 13 residues.

The J gene is TRBJ2-7, the V gene TRBV2; 7 nucleotides line up with TRBD1. The CDR3 has 15 residues. J lost 1 base, V lost 6 bases, and 9 bases had no gene match. The germline gives CDR1 SNHLY, CDR2 FYNNEI. The CDR3 DNA reads as TGTGCCAGCAGCCCGACAGGGTCACTATCCTACGAGCAGTACTTC. Protein sequence: CASSPTGSLSYEQYF.

This chain joins TRBV3-1 (or the pseudogene TRBV3-2) and TRBJ2-1; D might be TRBD1 (5 bases). V was cut by 0 bases and J by 6 bases, with 12 bases left in between. The CDR3 covers 15 residues. Germline CDR1 and CDR2: LGHDT and YNNKEL (reference sequence). The CDR3 bases are TGTGCCAGCAGCCAAGATGGCAGGGTGCTCAATGAGCAGTTCTTC. This encodes CASSQDGRVLNEQFF.

The chain couples TRBV27 to TRBJ1-1; D gene uncertain. The CDR3 is 11 residues long. V lost 6 bases and J 6 bases, leaving 8 bases between the germline ends. Germline CDR1 and CDR2: MNHEY and SMNVEV (reference sequence). CDR3: CASRNGPEAFF. The CDR3 DNA is TGTGCCAGCAGGAACGGCCCTGAAGCTTTCTTT.

As regards this clone: Other DNA sequences in this specimen translate into the identical CDR3. The V and J genes are TRBV7-2 and TRBJ2-5; a weak D match, TRBD1 (6 bases). The CDR3 consists of 14 residues. Trimming removed 0 bases from V and 5 bases from J, with 10 bases in between. Germline assignment: CDR1 SGHTA and CDR2 FQGNSA. CDR3 loop: CASSLAGRGETQYF. The CDR3 nucleotides are TGTGCCAGCAGCTTAGCTGGAAGGGGGGAGACCCAGTACTTC. The full variable domain, with the rest looked up from reference TRBV7-2 and TRBJ2-5, is GAGVSQSPSNKVTEKGKDVELRCDPISGHTALYWYRQSLGQGLEFLIYFQGNSAPDKSGLPSDRFSAERTGGSVSTLTIQRTQQEDSAVYLCASSLAGRGETQYFGPGTRLLVL.

The V call is TRBV4-1, the J call TRBJ1-6; 9 bases align to TRBD1. CDR3 length equals 15 residues. Germline CDR1 is MGHRA and CDR2 is YSYEKL. The V and J ends lost 4 bases and 7 bases, in that order; junction bases with no gene match: 5. The CDR3 sequence: CASSPGQGTNSPLHF. CDR3 DNA: TGCGCCAGCAGCCCGGGACAGGGAACGAATTCACCCCTCCACTTT.

The chain employs TRBV30 and TRBJ1-2; D uncertain. The CDR3 extends over 11 amino acids. The germline CDR1 and CDR2 sequences are GTSNPN and SVGIG (reference sequence). Deletions cut 3 bases from V and 8 bases from J, with 10 bases between. CDR3 coding DNA: TGTGCCTGGAGGGAGGGTTTGGGCTACACCTTC. Translated: CAWREGLGYTF.

The chain combines TRBV5-4 with TRBJ1-6; D uncertain. V lost 4 bases and J lost 10, with 12 bases in between. Germline CDR1 reads SGHNT; CDR2 reads YYREEE (reference sequence). The CDR3 extends over 13 amino acids. CDR3 loop: CASSVKRESPLHF. DNA for the CDR3: TGTGCCAGCAGCGTTAAAAGGGAATCACCCCTCCACTTT.

V is TRBV6-6 and J is TRBJ1-2; D is undetermined. Per germline, CDR1 MNHNY and CDR2 SVGAGI (reference sequence). This CDR3 is built from 14 residues. Trimming shortened V by 6 bases and J by 4 bases, and 15 bases separated the two germline ends. The CDR3 DNA reads as TGTGCCAGCAGACCCGACCCGGGCGGCTATGGCTACACCTTC. Translating gives CASRPDPGGYGYTF.

The J gene is TRBJ1-1, the V gene TRBV19, with D maybe TRBD1 (5 bases). The CDR3 consists of 13 residues. Per germline, CDR1 LNHDA and CDR2 SQIVND (reference sequence). V lost 5 bases, J lost 5 bases, and 12 bases lay in between. DNA for the CDR3: TGTGCCAGTAGTTGGGGGGAGGTGACTGAAGCTTTCTTT. Protein: CASSWGEVTEAFF.

The sample holds one count of this clone. V gene TRBV14 combines with J gene TRBJ2-1; TRBD1 aligns across 8 bases. The CDR3 sequence is 16 residues long. Trimming at V came to 5 bases and at J to 4 bases, leaving 10 bases not matched to a gene. Per the germline V gene, CDR1 is SGHDN and CDR2 is FVKESK. CDR3 residues: CASSLTQGAGYNEQFF. The CDR3 nucleotides are TGTGCCAGCAGCTTAACTCAGGGGGCAGGTTACAATGAGCAGTTCTTC.

The chain links TRBV5-6 to TRBJ1-3; 7 nucleotides agree with TRBD1. The V gene end was trimmed by 4 bases and the J gene end by 6 bases; junction bases not matched to a gene: 4. The CDR3 loop spans 13 amino acids. The germline gives CDR1 SGHDT, CDR2 YYEEEE. DNA for the CDR3: TGTGCCAGCAGCCGACAGGGCGAAAACACCATATATTTT. Protein sequence: CASSRQGENTIYF.

The V call is TRBV6-4, the J call TRBJ1-5; perhaps TRBD1 as D (6 bases). Between the trimmed V and J ends, which lost 9 bases and 7 bases, there was a span of 22 bases. From germline, CDR1 is MRHNA and CDR2 SNTAGT. The CDR3 contains 15 residues. This chain's CDR3 is CARRRTERSRQPQHF. CDR3 DNA sequence: TGTGCCAGACGGAGGACAGAGAGATCCAGGCAGCCCCAGCATTTT.

This clone was observed once. The chain carries TRBV29-1 and TRBJ2-3; D possibly matches TRBD1 or TRBD2 (5 bases each). Trimming shortened V by 6 bases and J by 7 bases, and 11 bases separated the two germline ends. This CDR3 is 11 amino acids long. The germline gives CDR1 SQVTM, CDR2 ANQGSEA. CDR3 in amino acids: CSVGTGHTQYF. As DNA, the CDR3 is TGCAGCGTCGGGACCGGGCATACGCAGTATTTT.